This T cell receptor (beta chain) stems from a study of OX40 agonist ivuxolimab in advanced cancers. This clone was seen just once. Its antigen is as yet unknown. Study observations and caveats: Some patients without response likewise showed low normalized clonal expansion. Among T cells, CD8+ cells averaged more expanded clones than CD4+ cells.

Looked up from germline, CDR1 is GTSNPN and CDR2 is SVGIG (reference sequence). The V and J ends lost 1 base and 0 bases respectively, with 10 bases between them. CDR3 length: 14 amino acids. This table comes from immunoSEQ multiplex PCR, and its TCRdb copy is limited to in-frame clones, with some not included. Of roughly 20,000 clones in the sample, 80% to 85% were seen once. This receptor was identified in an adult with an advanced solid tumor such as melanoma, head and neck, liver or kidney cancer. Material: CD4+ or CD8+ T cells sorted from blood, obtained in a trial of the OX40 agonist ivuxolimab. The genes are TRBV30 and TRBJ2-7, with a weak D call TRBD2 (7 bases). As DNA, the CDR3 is TGTGCCTGGAGTGGGGGGGGCGCCTCCTACGAGCAGTACTTC. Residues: CAWSGGGASYEQYF.